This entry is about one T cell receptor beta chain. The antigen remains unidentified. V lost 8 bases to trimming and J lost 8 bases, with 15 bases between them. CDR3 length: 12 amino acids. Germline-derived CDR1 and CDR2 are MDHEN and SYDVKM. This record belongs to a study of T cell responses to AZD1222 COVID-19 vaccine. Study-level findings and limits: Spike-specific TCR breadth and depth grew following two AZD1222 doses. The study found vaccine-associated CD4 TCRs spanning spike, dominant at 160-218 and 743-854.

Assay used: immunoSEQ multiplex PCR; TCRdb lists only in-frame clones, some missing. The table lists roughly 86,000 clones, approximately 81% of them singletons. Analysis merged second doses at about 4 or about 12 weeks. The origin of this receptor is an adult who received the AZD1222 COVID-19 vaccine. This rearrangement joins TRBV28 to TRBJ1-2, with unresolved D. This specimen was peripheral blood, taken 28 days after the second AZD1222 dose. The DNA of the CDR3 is TGTGCCAGCTTCAGGAGAAAATTGGGCTACACCTTC. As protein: CASFRRKLGYTF.